This TCR beta chain was found in a study of shared clonotypes between healthy human individuals. Here immunoSEQ multiplex PCR was the method, and the copy in TCRdb shows in-frame clones only, minus some. Among about half a million clones listed, about 85% were seen once. This clone was seen just once. The study drew its donors from healthy HIV-negative adults without recent acute infections or vaccinations. CDR3 length: 15 residues. Trimming took off 4 bases at V and 0 bases at J, with 11 bases between the two ends. Germline V gene data show CDR1 as SGHDT and CDR2 as YYEEEE. This clonotype was obtained from a woman between 40 and 55 years old in good health. Some clones in this sample may be carry-over from other donors' samples. V and J are TRBV5-6 and TRBJ1-3, with no clear D. The sample comprised PBMCs. CDR3 sequence (DNA): TGTGCCAGCAGCCGTGCGGGTCTCTCTGGAAACACCATATATTTT. It is translated as CASSRAGLSGNTIYF.